This is a list of T cell receptor beta chains from one sample in a study of T cells expressing NK-cell markers. TCRdb reprocessed the 5' RACE reads, keeping one entry per CDR3 protein, no DNA. This repertoire includes some 440,000 distinct CDR3 sequences. The sequencing sample was made of blood T cells: a sorted CD56 or NKG2C T cell subset, CD4+ or CD8+ T cells, or bulk PBMC T cells (not recorded which). The source of these receptors is a woman between 50 and 59 years old in good health. CDR3s include the opening cysteine and the closing phenylalanine or tryptophan. Each record gives: V gene, J gene, CDR3 protein.

TRBV29-1	TRBJ2-6	CSVYGANVLTF
TRBV11-3	TRBJ2-7	CASSLKRTGGDQYF
TRBV11-2	TRBJ2-6	CASSFRRQGVSGANVLTF
TRBV15	TRBJ2-1	CATSRDFDPEVEEQFF
TRBV29-1	TRBJ2-1	CSAHPVGSSYNEQFF
TRBV20-1	TRBJ1-2	CSALFQGPPYGYTF
TRBV6-2/TRBV6-3	TRBJ2-2	CASTHSGTGIGELFF
TRBV20-1	TRBJ2-7	CSAARVGEQYF
TRBV7-9	TRBJ2-3	CASSLLVGGRSTDTQYF
TRBV21-1	TRBJ2-7	CASSAKGQGGSYEQYF
TRBV7-2	TRBJ2-2	CASSRDPQGGTGELFF
TRBV12-3/TRBV12-4	TRBJ1-2	CASSPTGIWYGYTF
TRBV25-1	TRBJ2-5	CASSAGPTAGETQYF
TRBV5-1	TRBJ2-3	CASSLVGTGAGDTQYF
TRBV7-9	TRBJ2-1	CASSLVGLLSYNEQFF
TRBV29-1	TRBJ2-7	CSVEGGGGYEQYF
TRBV20-1	TRBJ2-1	CSAPDSGRGIGNEQFF
TRBV20-1	TRBJ2-3	CSAATRLVSTDTQYF
TRBV20-1	TRBJ2-7	CSAPTGLAGVHEQYF
TRBV5-1	TRBJ2-1	CASSQERTSGTYYNEQFF
TRBV7-9	TRBJ1-6	CASSKNNSPLHF
TRBV19	TRBJ2-2	CASRAAFTGSGELFF
TRBV25-1	TRBJ2-1	CASSEFYMEQFF
TRBV29-1	TRBJ2-5	CSLSGPAGTQYF
TRBV5-1	TRBJ2-1	CASGAGGMSSYNEQFF
TRBV12-5	TRBJ2-7	CASGFSGETYEQYF
TRBV6-5	TRBJ2-1	CASTRTSGIPTYNEQFF
TRBV11-2	TRBJ1-2	CASSPWDPNNYGYTF
TRBV20-1	TRBJ2-7	CSARDSVALSGRYEQYF
TRBV7-9	TRBJ2-1	CASRIGRTSYNEQFF
TRBV15	TRBJ2-4	CATSRVGGSGGSKNIQYF